A selection of T cell receptor beta chains follows, all from one sample in a study of post-analysis software for immune sequencing data. TCRdb reanalysed the PCR reads using MiXCR and keeps one entry per CDR3 protein. Among approximately 770,000 distinct CDR3 sequences listed, around 42% were seen once. Sequencing was carried out using blood. The receptors here all came from a girl aged 5 to 17 with multiple sclerosis. Each CDR3 is given with its conserved first and last residue. The D gene is left open where the match is weak.

j_call	v_call	d_call	cdr3_aa
TRBJ1-2	TRBV5-6	TRBD1	CASSETGGGSHGYTF
TRBJ2-7	TRBV7-9	TRBD2	CASSALAGGLFEQYF
TRBJ2-7	TRBV4-1	TRBD1	CASSQTGGYEQYF
TRBJ2-7	TRBV3-1	.	CASSRQRPPPYEQYF
TRBJ2-4	TRBV28	TRBD2	CASYGWTSGRARYF
TRBJ2-1	TRBV5-1	.	CASSPGDFSSYNEQFF
.	TRBV20-1	.	CSALRTGAVEQYF
TRBJ1-2	TRBV7-9	.	CASSLMGGKSIYGYTF
TRBJ2-5	TRBV28	.	CASSPIRGQRVETQYF
TRBJ2-1	TRBV15	TRBD1	CATSETGRNEQFF
TRBJ1-2	TRBV7-3	.	CASSPSAAENYGYTF